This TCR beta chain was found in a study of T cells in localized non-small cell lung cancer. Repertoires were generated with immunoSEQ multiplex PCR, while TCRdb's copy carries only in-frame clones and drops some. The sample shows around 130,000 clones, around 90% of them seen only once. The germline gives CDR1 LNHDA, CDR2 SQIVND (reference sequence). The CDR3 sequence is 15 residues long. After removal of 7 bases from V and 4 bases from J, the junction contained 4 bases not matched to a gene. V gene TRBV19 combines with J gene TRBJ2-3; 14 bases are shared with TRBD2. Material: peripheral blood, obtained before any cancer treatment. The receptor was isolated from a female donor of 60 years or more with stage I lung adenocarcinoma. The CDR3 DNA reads TGTGCCAGTATCGGGACTAGCGGGAGTCCAGATACGCAGTATTTT. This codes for CASIGTSGSPDTQYF.